What follows are 20 T cell receptor beta chains derived from one specimen sequenced in a study of CD8 T cells in ankylosing spondylitis. TCRdb analysed the 5' RACE reads with MiXCR anew, one entry per CDR3 protein. The sample records roughly 230,000 distinct CDR3 sequences, 10% to 13% being singletons. Sequencing input: blood, either unsorted or a sorted T cell fraction (not recorded which). The receptor source for this set is a male donor with ankylosing spondylitis or in good health (not recorded which).

At least ten counts were recorded for this clonotype. This sequence joins TRBV3-1 and TRBJ2-5; TRBD2 is a possible D gene (6 bases). This CDR3 has 15 amino acids. Trimming removed 5 bases from V and 1 base from J, with 14 bases in between. CDR1 is LGHDT and CDR2 is YNNKEL in the germline V gene (reference sequence). CDR3 sequence (DNA): TGTGCCAGCAGCTCTCCAGCGGGTGTCCAAGAGACCCAGTACTTC. This codes for CASSSPAGVQETQYF.

This clonotype was recorded a few times. The genes are TRBV7-9 and TRBJ2-7; 10 bases map to TRBD1. This CDR3 spans 14 amino acids. The V gene end was trimmed by 5 bases and the J gene end by 2 bases; junction bases not matched to a gene: 3. Germline V lookup: CDR1 SEHNR, CDR2 FQNEAQ (reference sequence). CDR3 sequence (DNA): TGTGCCAGCAGCGGGGACAGGGGTCCCTACGAGCAGTACTTC. Translated: CASSGDRGPYEQYF.

In its sample, this clonotype was seen many times. The germline gene is not matched at one end of the junction; a read error may be the cause. The rearrangement links TRBV12-3 or TRBV12-4 to TRBJ2-7; 11 nucleotides align to TRBD1. The CDR3 is 13 amino acids. The CDR3 DNA reads TGTGCCAGCAGTTGGGGACAGGGGGGTGCCGAGAACTTC. Its translation is CASSWGQGGAENF.

The chain joins TRBV5-1 to TRBJ1-1; D possibly corresponds to TRBD1 (5 bases). The germline V gene encodes CDR1 SGHRS and CDR2 YFSETQ. Trimming pared 1 base from V and 8 bases from J, leaving 15 bases between. The CDR3 covers 14 residues. CDR3 protein: CASSLRPAGPEAFF. CDR3 DNA: TGCGCCAGCAGCTTGAGGCCAGCGGGGCCAGAAGCTTTCTTT.

CDR3 nucleotide sequence: TGTGCCAGCAGTCCAGGTGGACAGGCGGGTGGCTACACCTTC. Protein: CASSPGGQAGGYTF. The genes are TRBV12-3 or TRBV12-4 and TRBJ1-2; 7 nucleotides line up with TRBD1. CDR3 length: 14 residues. V was clipped by 5 bases and J by 7 bases; unmatched bases: 10.

This chain uses TRBV19 with TRBJ2-1; 11 nucleotides agree with TRBD1. The CDR3 extends over 18 amino acids. V was clipped by 1 base and J by 5 bases; unmatched bases: 10. Germline V gene lookup returns CDR1 LNHDA and CDR2 SQIVND (reference sequence). Here the CDR3 DNA reads TGTGCCAGTAGTATAGCCTGGACAGGGGGCTTCCCTAACAATGAGCAGTTCTTC. The encoded protein is CASSIAWTGGFPNNEQFF.

This clonotype has just a few counts. The V call is TRBV20-1, the J call TRBJ2-4; D may correspond to TRBD1 or TRBD2 (6 bases each). Trimming took off 1 base at V and 0 bases at J, with 10 bases between the two ends. Germline loops: CDR1 DFQATT, CDR2 SNEGSKA (reference sequence). The CDR3 has 15 amino acids. The CDR3 DNA is TGCAGTGCTAGAGGGGGGGCTGGAGCCAAAAACATTCAGTACTTC. This codes for CSARGGAGAKNIQYF.

This rearrangement joins TRBV3-1 to TRBJ2-1; D unclear. The length of the CDR3 is 14 residues. The V gene lost 0 bases and the J gene lost 4 bases, with 7 bases spanning the gap. The germline V gene has CDR1 LGHDT and CDR2 YNNKEL (reference sequence). CDR3 sequence: CASSQEAKYNEQFF. In DNA, the CDR3 is TGTGCCAGCAGCCAAGAGGCAAAATACAATGAGCAGTTCTTC.

The table lists this clonotype with many counts. This chain links TRBV29-1 with TRBJ1-1, with a tentative D call TRBD1 (5 bases). The CDR3 loop spans 12 amino acids. With 3 bases removed from V and 4 bases from J, the gap between germline ends came to 9 bases. Germline V gene sequence: CDR1 SQVTM, CDR2 ANQGSEA. The CDR3 DNA reads as TGCAGCGTTGACAGGGCGGCCACTGAAGCTTTCTTT. Translation gives CSVDRAATEAFF. The full variable domain, its missing parts supplied by reference TRBV29-1 and TRBJ1-1, is SAVISQKPSRDICQRGTSLTIQCQVDSQVTMMFWYRQQPGQSLTLIATANQGSEATYESGFVIDKFPISRPNLTFSTLTVSNMSPEDSSIYLCSVDRAATEAFFGQGTRLTVV.

On this clonotype: A clone one base away is much larger, so this may be a read error. This sequence joins TRBV7-9 and TRBJ1-4; D might be TRBD1 (6 bases). The CDR3 has 14 residues. The germline gives CDR1 SEHNR, CDR2 FQNEAQ (reference sequence). V shed 3 bases and J shed 7 bases, with 12 bases lying between them. CDR3 nucleotide sequence: TGTGCCAGCAGCTTGGCAGGGGCCAGTGAAAAACTGTTTTTT. Its protein is CASSLAGASEKLFF.

This clonotype was counted between two and nine times. The chain employs TRBV10-1 and TRBJ2-5; 10 positions match TRBD2. The CDR3 is 17 amino acids. CDR1 and CDR2 (germline): WNHNN, SYGVQD (reference sequence). The J segment lost 3 bases and the V segment lost 3 bases, leaving 10 bases of the junction unmatched. The DNA for the CDR3 is TGCGCCAGCAGTGAAGGAACTAGCGGGGTTAGAGAAGAGACCCAGTACTTC. It codes for CASSEGTSGVREETQYF.

This clonotype was found many times. This chain links TRBV5-5 with TRBJ2-7, with a possible D match to TRBD1 (5 bases). Trimming stripped 0 bases from V and 4 bases from J, with 14 bases between. This CDR3 is built from 15 residues. The germline V gene encodes CDR1 SGHKS and CDR2 YYEKEE (reference sequence). The CDR3 protein is CASSLAPTAAYEQYF. CDR3 DNA: TGTGCCAGCAGCTTGGCCCCGACAGCAGCATACGAGCAGTACTTC. Full variable domain (remainder filled in from reference TRBV5-5 and TRBJ2-7): DAGVTQSPTHLIKTRGQQVTLRCSPISGHKSVSWYQQVLGQGPQFIFQYYEKEERGRGNFPDRFSARQFPNYSSELNVNALLLGDSALYLCASSLAPTAAYEQYFGPGTRLTVT.

The rearrangement uses TRBV6-2 or TRBV6-3 and TRBJ2-1; 13 bases are shared with TRBD2. Unmatched junction bases numbered 11, after V lost 5 bases and J lost 10 bases. The germline gives CDR1 MNHEY, CDR2 SVGEGT. CDR3 length equals 16 residues. The CDR3: CASSGSGTSGIREQFF. CDR3 coding DNA: TGTGCCAGCAGTGGGTCAGGGACTAGCGGGATAAGGGAGCAGTTCTTC.

This clonotype turned up a few times. J is TRBJ1-5 and V is TRBV20-1; D is ambiguous. CDR1 and CDR2 (germline): DFQATT, SNEGSKA (reference sequence). Trimming shortened V by 0 bases and J by 2 bases, and 8 bases separated the two germline ends. This CDR3 has 14 residues. The CDR3 reads CSARDAGGNQPQHF. CDR3 nucleotides: TGCAGTGCTAGAGATGCCGGGGGCAATCAGCCCCAGCATTTT.

This clonotype was recorded many times. The chain links TRBV6-1 to TRBJ2-1; the D is unclear. Germline CDR1 is MNHNS and CDR2 is SASEGT. The CDR3 has 16 residues. Deletions cut 3 bases from V and 0 bases from J, with 12 bases between. CDR3: CASSDIGSNSYNEQFF. In DNA, the CDR3 is TGTGCCAGCAGTGATATAGGGTCGAACTCCTACAATGAGCAGTTCTTC.

This clonotype has only a few counts. The rearrangement joins TRBV12-3 or TRBV12-4 to TRBJ2-5, with 10 bases lining up with TRBD1. The CDR3 runs 15 residues. Trimming at V came to 5 bases and at J to 4 bases, leaving 7 bases not matched to a gene. The CDR3 region has the DNA TGTGCCAGCAGTCCGGACAGGGGGATTCGAGAGACCCAGTACTTC. As protein: CASSPDRGIRETQYF.

This clonotype was seen a few times. The chain employs TRBV4-2 and TRBJ2-1; a possible D gene is TRBD1 (7 bases). The germline V and J ends were trimmed by 0 bases and 7 bases, with 22 bases remaining between them. The CDR3 runs 18 residues. Germline assignment: CDR1 LGHNA and CDR2 YNFKEQ. The CDR3 nucleotides read TGTGCCAGCAGCCAAGATTTGATGGGGGGACAGAAGACAAATGAGCAGTTCTTC. This sequence encodes CASSQDLMGGQKTNEQFF.

This clonotype showed up many times. The chain recombines TRBV6-2 or TRBV6-3 with TRBJ2-1; TRBD2 matches at 8 bases. The germline gives CDR1 MNHEY, CDR2 SVGEGT. CDR3 length: 15 amino acids. The junction had 10 bases not matched to a gene; V was cut back by 4 bases and J by 8 bases. The CDR3 DNA reads as TGTGCCAGCAGTTTAGCGGGAAGCTCTTTGGATGAGCAGTTCTTC. Amino acids: CASSLAGSSLDEQFF.

A word on this clonotype: This may stem from a read error, because a much larger clone lies one nucleotide away. The chain links TRBV7-2 to TRBJ2-2; 8 nucleotides agree with TRBD1. Germline-derived CDR1 and CDR2 are SGHTA and FQGNSA. The CDR3 totals 16 residues. Trimming took 1 base from V and 5 from J; bases not matched to a gene: 6. The CDR3: CTSSLVAGGLTGELFF. CDR3 DNA: TGTACCAGCAGCTTAGTGGCAGGGGGCTTGACCGGGGAGCTGTTTTTT. Based on the CDR3 plus reference TRBV7-2 and TRBJ2-2, the full variable domain is GAGVSQSPSNKVTEKGKDVELRCDPISGHTALYWYRQSLGQGLEFLIYFQGNSAPDKSGLPSDRFSAERTGGSVSTLTIQRTQQEDSAVYLCTSSLVAGGLTGELFFGEGSRLTVL.

This clonotype was detected ten times or more. J is TRBJ2-3 and V is TRBV4-1, with 15 positions matching TRBD2. The CDR3 has 17 amino acids. CDR1 MGHRA and CDR2 YSYEKL come from the germline V gene. The ends lost 5 bases at V and 2 bases at J; junction bases unmatched: 5. CDR3 amino acids: CASSWRTSGGDTDTQYF. CDR3 bases: TGCGCCAGCAGCTGGAGGACTAGCGGGGGGGACACAGATACGCAGTATTTT.